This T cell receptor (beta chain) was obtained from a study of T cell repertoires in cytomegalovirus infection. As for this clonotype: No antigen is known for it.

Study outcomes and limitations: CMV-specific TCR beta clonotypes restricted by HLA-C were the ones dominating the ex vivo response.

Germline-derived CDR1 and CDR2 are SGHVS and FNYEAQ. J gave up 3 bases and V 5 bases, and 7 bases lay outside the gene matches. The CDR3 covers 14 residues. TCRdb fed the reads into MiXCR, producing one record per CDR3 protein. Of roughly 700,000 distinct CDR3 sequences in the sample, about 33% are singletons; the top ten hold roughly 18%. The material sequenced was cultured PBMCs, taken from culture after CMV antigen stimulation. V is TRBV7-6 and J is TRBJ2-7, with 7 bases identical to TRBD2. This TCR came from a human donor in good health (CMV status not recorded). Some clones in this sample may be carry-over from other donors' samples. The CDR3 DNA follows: TGTGCCAGCAGCCCCGGGACTATCTTCTACGAGCAGTACTTC. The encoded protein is CASSPGTIFYEQYF.